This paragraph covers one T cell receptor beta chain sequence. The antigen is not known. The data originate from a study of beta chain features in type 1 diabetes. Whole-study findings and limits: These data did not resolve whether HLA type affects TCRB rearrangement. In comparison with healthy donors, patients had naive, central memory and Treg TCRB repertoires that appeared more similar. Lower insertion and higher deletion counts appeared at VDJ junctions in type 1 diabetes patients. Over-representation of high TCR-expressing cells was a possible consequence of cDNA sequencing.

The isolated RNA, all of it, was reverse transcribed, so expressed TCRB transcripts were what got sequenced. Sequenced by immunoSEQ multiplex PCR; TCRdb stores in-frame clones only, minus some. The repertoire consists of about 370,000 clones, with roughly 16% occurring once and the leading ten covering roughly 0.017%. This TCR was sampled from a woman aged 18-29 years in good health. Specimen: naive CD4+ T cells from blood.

CDR3 protein: CASSPGAYEQYF. As DNA, the CDR3 is TGTGCCAGCAGCCCAGGGGCCTACGAGCAGTACTTC. The gene calls are TRBV28 and TRBJ2-7, with a weak D call TRBD1 (6 bases). The germline V gene has CDR1 MDHEN and CDR2 SYDVKM. This CDR3 comprises 12 residues. The V end was cut by 6 bases, the J end by 2 bases, with 8 bases between. Full variable domain (rest looked up from reference TRBV28 and TRBJ2-7): DVKVTQSSRYLVKRTGEKVFLECVQDMDHENMFWYRQDPGLGLRLIYFSYDVKMKEKGDIPEGYSVSREKKERFSLILESASTNQTSMYLCASSPGAYEQYFGPGTRLTVT.